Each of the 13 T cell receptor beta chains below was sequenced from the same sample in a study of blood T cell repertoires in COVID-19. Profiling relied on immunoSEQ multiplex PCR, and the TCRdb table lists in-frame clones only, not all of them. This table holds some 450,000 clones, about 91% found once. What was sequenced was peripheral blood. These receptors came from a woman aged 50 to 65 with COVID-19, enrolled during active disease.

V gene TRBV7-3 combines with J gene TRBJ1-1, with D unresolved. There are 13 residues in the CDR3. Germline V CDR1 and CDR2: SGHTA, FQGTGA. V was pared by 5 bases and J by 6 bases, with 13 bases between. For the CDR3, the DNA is TGTGCCAGCAGCCCTACAGTGGGCGCTGAAGCTTTCTTT. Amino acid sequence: CASSPTVGAEAFF. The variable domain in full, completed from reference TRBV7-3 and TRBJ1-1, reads GAGVSQTPSNKVTEKGKYVELRCDPISGHTALYWYRQSLGQGPEFLIYFQGTGAADDSGLPNDRFFAVRPEGSVSTLKIQRTERGDSAVYLCASSPTVGAEAFFGQGTRLTVV.

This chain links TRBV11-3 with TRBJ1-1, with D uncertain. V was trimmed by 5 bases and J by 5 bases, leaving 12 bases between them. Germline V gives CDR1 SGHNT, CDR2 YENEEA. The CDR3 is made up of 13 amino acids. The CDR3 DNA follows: TGTGCCAGCAGCACCAAGGGAGGAACTGAAGCTTTCTTT. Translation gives CASSTKGGTEAFF.

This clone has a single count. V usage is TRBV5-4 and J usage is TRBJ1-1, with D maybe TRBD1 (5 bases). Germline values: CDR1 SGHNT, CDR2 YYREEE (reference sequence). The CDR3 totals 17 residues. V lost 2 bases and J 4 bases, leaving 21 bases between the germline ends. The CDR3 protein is CASSFGQGRPSGTEAFF. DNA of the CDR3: TGTGCCAGCAGCTTCGGGCAGGGAAGACCATCCGGCACTGAAGCTTTCTTT.

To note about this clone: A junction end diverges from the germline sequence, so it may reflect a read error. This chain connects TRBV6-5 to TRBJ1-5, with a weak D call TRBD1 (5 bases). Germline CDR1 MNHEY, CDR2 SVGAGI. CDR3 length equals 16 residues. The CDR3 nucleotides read TGTGCCAGCAGTCACTCACCCAACGACAGAGATCAGCCCCAGCATTTT. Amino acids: CASSHSPNDRDQPQHF.

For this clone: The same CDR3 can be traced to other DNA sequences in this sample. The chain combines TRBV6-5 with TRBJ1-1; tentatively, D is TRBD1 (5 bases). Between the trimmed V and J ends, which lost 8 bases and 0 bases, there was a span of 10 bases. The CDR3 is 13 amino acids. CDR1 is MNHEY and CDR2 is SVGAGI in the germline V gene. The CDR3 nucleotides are TGTGCCAGCCGCGGGACGGTGAACACTGAAGCTTTCTTT. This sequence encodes CASRGTVNTEAFF.

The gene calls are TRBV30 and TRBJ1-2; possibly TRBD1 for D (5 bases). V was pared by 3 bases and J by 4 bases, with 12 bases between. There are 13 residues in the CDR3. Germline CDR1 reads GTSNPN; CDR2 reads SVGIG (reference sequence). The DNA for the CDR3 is TGTGCCTGGAGGCCCCAGGGCTTCTATGGCTACACCTTC. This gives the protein CAWRPQGFYGYTF.

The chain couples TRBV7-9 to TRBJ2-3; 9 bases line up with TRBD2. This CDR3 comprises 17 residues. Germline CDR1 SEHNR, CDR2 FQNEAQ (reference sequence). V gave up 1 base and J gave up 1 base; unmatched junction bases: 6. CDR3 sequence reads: CASSLGGGGAGTDTQYF. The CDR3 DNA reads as TGTGCCAGCAGCTTAGGCGGCGGGGGGGCCGGCACAGATACGCAGTATTTT.

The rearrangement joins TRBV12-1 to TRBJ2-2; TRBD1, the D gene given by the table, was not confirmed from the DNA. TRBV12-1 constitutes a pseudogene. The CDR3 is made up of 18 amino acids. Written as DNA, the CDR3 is TGTGCCAGCAGCTCGTCCCGGGTCATCCGGACAGCCACCGGGGAGCTGTTTTTT. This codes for CASSSSRVIRTATGELFF.

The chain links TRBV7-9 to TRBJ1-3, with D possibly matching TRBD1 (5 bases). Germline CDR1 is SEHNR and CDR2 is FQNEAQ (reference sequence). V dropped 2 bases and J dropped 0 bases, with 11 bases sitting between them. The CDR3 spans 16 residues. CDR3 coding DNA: TGTGCCAGCAGCTTAACGCAGGGCCCCTCTGGAAACACCATATATTTT. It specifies CASSLTQGPSGNTIYF. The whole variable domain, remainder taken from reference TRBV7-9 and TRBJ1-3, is DTGVSQNPRHKITKRGQNVTFRCDPISEHNRLYWYRQTLGQGPEFLTYFQNEAQLEKSRLLSDRFSAERPKGSFSTLEIQRTEQGDSAMYLCASSLTQGPSGNTIYFGEGSWLTVV.

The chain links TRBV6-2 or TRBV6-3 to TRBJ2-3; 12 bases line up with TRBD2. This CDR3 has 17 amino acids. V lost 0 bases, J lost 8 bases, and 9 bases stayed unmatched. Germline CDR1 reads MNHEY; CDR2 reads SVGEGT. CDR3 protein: CASSYSSASGGAGTQYF. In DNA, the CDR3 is TGTGCCAGCAGTTACTCTTCGGCTAGCGGGGGGGCTGGTACGCAGTATTTT.

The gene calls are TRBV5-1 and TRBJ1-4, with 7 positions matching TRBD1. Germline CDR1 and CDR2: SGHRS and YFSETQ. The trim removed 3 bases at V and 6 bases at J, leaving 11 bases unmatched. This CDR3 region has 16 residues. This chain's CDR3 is CASSWGGGTEDEKLFF. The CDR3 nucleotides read TGCGCCAGCAGCTGGGGAGGCGGGACAGAAGATGAAAAACTGTTTTTT.

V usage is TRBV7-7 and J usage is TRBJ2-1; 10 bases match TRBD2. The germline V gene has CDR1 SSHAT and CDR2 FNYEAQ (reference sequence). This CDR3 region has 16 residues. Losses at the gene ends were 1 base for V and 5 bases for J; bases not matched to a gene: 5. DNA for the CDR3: TGTGCCAGCAGCTTAGGTTTAGCGGGGGGTGACAATGAGCAGTTCTTC. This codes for CASSLGLAGGDNEQFF. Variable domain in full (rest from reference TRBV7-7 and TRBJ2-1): GAGVSQSPRYKVTKRGQDVTLRCDPISSHATLYWYQQALGQGPEFLTYFNYEAQPDKSGLPSDRFSAERPEGSISTLTIQRTEQRDSAMYRCASSLGLAGGDNEQFFGPGTRLTVL.

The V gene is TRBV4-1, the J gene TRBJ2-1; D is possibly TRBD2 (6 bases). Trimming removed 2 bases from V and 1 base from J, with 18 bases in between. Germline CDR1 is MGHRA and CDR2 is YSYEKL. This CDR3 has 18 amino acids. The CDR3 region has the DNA TGCGCCAGCAGCCAAACTGGGCGGGGCCAAAAATCCTACAATGAGCAGTTCTTC. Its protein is CASSQTGRGQKSYNEQFF.